This T cell receptor (beta chain) is drawn from a study of blood T cell repertoires in COVID-19. V lost 2 bases and J lost 1; bases outside the gene matches: 6. Per the germline V gene, CDR1 is SGHRS and CDR2 is YFSETQ. CDR3 length: 17 amino acids. The repertoire was sequenced with immunoSEQ multiplex PCR; TCRdb's copy has only in-frame clones and lacks some. Of around 330,000 clones in the sample, 89% were seen once. V is TRBV5-1 and J is TRBJ2-2; 9 bases match TRBD2. The sample consisted of PBMCs or T cells enriched from blood (not recorded which). The source is a man between 60 and 75 years old who had recovered from COVID-19. The CDR3 bases are TGCGCCAGCAGCTTTAACCGACTAGCGGTGAACACCGGGGAGCTGTTTTTT. It specifies CASSFNRLAVNTGELFF. The full variable domain, rest sourced from reference TRBV5-1 and TRBJ2-2, is KAGVTQTPRYLIKTRGQQVTLSCSPISGHRSVSWYQQTPGQGLQFLFEYFSETQRNKGNFPGRFSGRQFSNSRSEMNVSTLELGDSALYLCASSFNRLAVNTGELFFGEGSRLTVL.